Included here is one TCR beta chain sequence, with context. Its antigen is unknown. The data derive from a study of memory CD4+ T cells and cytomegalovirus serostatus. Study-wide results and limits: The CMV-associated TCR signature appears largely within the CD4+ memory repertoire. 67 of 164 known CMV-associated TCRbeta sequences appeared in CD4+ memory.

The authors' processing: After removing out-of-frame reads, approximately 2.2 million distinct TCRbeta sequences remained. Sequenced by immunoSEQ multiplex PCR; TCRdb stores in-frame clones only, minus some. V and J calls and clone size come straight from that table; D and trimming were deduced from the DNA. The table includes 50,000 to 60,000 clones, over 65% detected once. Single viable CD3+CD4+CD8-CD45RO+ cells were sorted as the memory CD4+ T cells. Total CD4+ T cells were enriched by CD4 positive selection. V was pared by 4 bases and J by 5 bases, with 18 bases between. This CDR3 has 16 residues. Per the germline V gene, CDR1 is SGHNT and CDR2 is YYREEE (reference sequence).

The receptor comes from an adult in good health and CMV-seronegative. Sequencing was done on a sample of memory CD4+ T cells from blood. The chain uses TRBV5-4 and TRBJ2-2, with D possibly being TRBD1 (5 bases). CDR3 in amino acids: CASSPKSRVQTGELFF. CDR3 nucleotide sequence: TGTGCCAGCAGCCCCAAGAGCAGGGTTCAGACCGGGGAGCTGTTTTTT.